This T cell receptor (beta chain) is from a study of low-dose radiotherapy and immunotherapy resistance in tumors. Note on this clonotype: The junction shows a germline mismatch at one end, possibly a read error.

Primers targeting TRAV and TRBV primed first-strand cDNA, covering alpha and beta chains. Both a constant-region primer and a V-primer adapter served to amplify TCRs across 15 to 25 PCR cycles. Each CDR3 protein gets one entry after TCRdb re-called the reads with MiXCR. The sample includes some 100,000 distinct CDR3 sequences, 20% to 25% of them seen just once. In germline, CDR1 is SNHLY, CDR2 FYNNEI. The CDR3 has 13 residues. Time point noted: after trial treatment. Treatment described: LDRT plus nivolumab, ipilimumab, low-dose cyclophosphamide and aspirin (RACIN trial). Donors received a regimen that comprised nivolumab, ipilimumab, aspirin, low-dose cyclophosphamide and low-dose radiotherapy.

The rearrangement links TRBV2 to TRBJ2-5; D ambiguous. This receptor was identified in a female donor with ovarian cancer. Sequenced material: PBMCs, taken after low-dose radiotherapy plus immunotherapy. CDR3 in DNA: TGTGCCGGCAGGCCGGGTTCTTCAGAGACCCAGTACTTC. It is translated as CAGRPGSSETQYF.